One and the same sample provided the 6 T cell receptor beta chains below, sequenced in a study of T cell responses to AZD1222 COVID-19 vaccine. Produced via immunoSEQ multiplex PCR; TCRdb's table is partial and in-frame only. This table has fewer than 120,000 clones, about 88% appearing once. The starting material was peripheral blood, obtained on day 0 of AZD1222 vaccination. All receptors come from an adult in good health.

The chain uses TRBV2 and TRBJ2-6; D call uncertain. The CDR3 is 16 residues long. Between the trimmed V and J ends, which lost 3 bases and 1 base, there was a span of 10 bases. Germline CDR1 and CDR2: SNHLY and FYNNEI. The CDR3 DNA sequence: TGTGCCAGCAGTGATGTGCGGAGATCTGGGGCCAACGTCCTGACTTTC. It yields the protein CASSDVRRSGANVLTF.

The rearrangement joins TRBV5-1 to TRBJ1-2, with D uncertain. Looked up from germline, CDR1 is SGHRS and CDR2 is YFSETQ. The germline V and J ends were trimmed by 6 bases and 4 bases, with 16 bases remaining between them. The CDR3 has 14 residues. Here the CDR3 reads CASNSHAGGYGYTF. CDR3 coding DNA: TGCGCCAGCAACTCGCACGCAGGCGGCTATGGCTACACCTTC.

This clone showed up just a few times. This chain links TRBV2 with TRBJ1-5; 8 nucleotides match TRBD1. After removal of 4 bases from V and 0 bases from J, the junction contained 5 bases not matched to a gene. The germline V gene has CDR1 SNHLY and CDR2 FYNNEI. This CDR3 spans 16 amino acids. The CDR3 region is CASSGDRGNSNQPQHF. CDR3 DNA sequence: TGTGCCAGCAGTGGTGACAGGGGAAATAGCAATCAGCCCCAGCATTTT.

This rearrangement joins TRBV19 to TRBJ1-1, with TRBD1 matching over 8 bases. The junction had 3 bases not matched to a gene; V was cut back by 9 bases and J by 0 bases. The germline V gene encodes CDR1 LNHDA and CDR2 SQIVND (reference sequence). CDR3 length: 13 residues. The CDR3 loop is CASLDRVNTEAFF. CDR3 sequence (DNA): TGTGCCAGCTTGGACAGGGTGAACACTGAAGCTTTCTTT.

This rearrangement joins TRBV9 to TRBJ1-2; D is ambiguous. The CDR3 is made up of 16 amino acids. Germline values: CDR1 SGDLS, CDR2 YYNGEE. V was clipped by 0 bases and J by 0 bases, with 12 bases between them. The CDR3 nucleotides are TGTGCCAGCAGCGTAGAGGACCCCCTCGCTAACTATGGCTACACCTTC. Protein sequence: CASSVEDPLANYGYTF.

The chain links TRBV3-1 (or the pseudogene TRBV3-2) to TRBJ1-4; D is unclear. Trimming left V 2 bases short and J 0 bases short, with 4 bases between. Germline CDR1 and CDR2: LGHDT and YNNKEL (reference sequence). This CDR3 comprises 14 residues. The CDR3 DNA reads TGTGCCAGCAGCCAATCCACAACTAATGAAAAACTGTTTTTT. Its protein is CASSQSTTNEKLFF.